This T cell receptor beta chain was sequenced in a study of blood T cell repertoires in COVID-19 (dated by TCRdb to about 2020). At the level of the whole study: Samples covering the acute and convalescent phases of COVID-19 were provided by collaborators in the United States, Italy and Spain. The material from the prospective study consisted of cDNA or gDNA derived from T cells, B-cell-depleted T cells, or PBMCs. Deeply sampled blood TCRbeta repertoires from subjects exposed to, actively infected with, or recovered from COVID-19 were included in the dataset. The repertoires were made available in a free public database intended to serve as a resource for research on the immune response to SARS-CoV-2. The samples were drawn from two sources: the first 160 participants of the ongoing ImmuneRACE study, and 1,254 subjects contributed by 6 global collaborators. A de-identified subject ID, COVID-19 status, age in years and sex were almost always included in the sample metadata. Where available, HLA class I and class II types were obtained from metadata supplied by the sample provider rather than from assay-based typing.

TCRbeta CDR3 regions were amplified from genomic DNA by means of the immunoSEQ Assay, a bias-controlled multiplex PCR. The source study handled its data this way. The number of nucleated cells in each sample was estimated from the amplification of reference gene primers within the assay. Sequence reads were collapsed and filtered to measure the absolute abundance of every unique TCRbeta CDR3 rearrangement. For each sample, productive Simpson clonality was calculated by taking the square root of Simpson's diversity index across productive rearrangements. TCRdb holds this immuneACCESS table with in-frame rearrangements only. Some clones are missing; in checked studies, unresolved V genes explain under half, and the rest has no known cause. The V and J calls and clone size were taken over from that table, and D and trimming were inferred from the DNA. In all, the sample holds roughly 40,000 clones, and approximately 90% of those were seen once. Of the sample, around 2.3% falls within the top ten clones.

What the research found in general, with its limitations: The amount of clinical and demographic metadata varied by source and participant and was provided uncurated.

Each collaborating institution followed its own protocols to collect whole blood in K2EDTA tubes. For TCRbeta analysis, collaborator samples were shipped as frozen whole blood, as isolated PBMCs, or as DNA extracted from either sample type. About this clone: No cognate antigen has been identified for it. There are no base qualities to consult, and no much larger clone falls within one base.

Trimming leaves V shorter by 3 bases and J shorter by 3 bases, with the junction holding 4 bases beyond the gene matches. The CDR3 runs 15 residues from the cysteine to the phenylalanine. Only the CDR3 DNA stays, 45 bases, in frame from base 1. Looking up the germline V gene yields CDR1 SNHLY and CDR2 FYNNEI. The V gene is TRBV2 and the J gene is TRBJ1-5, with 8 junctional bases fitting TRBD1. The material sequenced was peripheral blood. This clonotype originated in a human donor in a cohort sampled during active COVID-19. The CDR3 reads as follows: CASSETGDTNQPQHF. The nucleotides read TGTGCCAGCAGTGAGACAGGGGATACCAATCAGCCCCAGCATTTT.